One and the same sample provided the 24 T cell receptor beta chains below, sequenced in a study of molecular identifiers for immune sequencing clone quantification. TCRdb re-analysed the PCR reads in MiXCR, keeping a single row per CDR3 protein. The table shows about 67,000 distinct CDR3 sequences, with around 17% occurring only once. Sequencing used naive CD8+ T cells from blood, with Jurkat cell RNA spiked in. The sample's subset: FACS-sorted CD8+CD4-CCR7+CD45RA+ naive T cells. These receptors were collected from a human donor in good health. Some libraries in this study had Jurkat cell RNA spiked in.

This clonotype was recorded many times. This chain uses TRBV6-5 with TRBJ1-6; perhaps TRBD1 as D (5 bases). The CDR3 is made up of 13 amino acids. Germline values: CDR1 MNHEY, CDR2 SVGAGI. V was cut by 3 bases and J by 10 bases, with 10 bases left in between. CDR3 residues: CASSYTGRSPLHF. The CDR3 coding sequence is TGTGCCAGCAGTTATACGGGGCGATCACCCCTCCACTTT.

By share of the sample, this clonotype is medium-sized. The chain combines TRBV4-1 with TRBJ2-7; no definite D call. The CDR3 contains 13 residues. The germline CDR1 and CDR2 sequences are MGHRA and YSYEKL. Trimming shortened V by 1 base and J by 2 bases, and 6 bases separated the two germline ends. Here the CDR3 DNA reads TGCGCCAGCAGCCAAGGGGGTACCTACGAGCAGTACTTC. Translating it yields CASSQGGTYEQYF.

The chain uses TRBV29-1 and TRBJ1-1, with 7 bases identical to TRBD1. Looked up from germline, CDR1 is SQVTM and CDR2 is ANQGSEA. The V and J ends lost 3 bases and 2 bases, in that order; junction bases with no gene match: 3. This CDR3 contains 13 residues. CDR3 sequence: CSVETGSNTEAFF. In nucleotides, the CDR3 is TGCAGCGTTGAGACAGGGAGTAACACTGAAGCTTTCTTT.

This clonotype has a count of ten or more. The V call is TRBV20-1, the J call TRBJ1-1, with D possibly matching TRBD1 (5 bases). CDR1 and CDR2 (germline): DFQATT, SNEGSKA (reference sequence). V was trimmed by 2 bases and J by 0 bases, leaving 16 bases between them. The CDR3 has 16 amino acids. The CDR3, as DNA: TGCAGTGCTAGACCCTGGGAGGACACATTGAACACTGAAGCTTTCTTT. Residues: CSARPWEDTLNTEAFF.

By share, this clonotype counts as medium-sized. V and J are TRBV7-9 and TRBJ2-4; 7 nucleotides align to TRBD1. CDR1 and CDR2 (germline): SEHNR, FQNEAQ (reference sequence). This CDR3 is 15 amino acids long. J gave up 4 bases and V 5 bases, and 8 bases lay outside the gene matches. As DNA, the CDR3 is TGTGCCAGCAGCCGTCGGACAGGCCAGAAAAACATTCAGTACTTC. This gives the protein CASSRRTGQKNIQYF.

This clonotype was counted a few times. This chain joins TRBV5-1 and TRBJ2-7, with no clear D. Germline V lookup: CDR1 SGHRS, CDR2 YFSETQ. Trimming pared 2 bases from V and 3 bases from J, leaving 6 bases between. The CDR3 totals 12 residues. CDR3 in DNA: TGCGCCAGCAGCTTAGACGGCTACGAGCAGTACTTC. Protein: CASSLDGYEQYF.

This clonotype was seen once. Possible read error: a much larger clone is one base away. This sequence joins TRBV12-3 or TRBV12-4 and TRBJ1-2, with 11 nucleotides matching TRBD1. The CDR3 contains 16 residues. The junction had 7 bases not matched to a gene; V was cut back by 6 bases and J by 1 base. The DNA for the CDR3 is TGTGCCAGCAGAGGGACAGGGGGTCTGAGTAACTATGGCTACACCTTC. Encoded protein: CASRGTGGLSNYGYTF.

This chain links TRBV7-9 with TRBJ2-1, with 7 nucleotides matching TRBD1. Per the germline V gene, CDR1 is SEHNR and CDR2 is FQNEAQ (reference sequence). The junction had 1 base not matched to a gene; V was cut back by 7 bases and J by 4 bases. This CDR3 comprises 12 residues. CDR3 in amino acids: CASTTGYNEQFF. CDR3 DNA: TGTGCCAGCACGACAGGGTACAATGAGCAGTTCTTC. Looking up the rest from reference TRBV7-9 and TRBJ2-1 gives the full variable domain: DTGVSQNPRHKITKRGQNVTFRCDPISEHNRLYWYRQTLGQGPEFLTYFQNEAQLEKSRLLSDRFSAERPKGSFSTLEIQRTEQGDSAMYLCASTTGYNEQFFGPGTRLTVL.

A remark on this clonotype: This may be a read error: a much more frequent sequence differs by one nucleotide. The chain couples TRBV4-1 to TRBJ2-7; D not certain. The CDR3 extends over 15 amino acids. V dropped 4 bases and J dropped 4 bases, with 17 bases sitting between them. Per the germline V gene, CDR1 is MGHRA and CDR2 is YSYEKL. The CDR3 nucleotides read TGCGCCAGCAGCCTCGAACTTGCGGATGGGTACGAGCAGTACTTC. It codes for CASSLELADGYEQYF.

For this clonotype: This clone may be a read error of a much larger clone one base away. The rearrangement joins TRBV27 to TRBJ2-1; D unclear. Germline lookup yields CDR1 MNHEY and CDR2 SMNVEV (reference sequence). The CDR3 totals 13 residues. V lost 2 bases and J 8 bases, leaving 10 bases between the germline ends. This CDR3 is CASSLEQSDEQFF. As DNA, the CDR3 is TGTGCCAGCAGTTTAGAACAGTCGGATGAGCAGTTCTTC.

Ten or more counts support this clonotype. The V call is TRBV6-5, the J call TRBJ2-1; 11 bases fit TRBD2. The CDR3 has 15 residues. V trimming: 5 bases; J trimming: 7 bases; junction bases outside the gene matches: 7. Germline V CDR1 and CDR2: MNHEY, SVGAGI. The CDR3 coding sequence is TGTGCCAGCAGTGAAACTAGCGGGAGCTTTAATGAGCAGTTCTTC. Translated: CASSETSGSFNEQFF.

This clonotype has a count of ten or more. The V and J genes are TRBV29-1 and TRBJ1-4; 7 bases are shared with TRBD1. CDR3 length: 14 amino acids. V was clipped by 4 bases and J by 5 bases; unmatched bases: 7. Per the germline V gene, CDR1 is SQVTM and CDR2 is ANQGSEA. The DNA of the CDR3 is TGCAGCGTTGTAAACAGGGGAACCAATGAAAAACTGTTTTTT. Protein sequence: CSVVNRGTNEKLFF. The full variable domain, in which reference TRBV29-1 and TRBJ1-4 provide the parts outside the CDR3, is SAVISQKPSRDICQRGTSLTIQCQVDSQVTMMFWYRQQPGQSLTLIATANQGSEATYESGFVIDKFPISRPNLTFSTLTVSNMSPEDSSIYLCSVVNRGTNEKLFFGSGTQLSVL.

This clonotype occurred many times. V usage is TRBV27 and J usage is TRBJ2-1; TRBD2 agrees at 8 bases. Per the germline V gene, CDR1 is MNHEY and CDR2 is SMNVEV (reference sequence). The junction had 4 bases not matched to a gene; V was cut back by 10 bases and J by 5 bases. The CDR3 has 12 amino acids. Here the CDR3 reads CAIRGGDNEQFF. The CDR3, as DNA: TGTGCCATCCGGGGGGGGGACAATGAGCAGTTCTTC.

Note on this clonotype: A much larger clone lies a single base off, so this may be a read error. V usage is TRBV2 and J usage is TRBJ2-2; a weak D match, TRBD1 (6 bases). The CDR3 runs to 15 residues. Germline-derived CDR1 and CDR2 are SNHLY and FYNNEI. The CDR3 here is CAIIRTDSNTGERFF. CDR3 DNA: TGTGCCATCATCAGGACAGACTCCAACACCGGGGAGCGGTTTTTT.

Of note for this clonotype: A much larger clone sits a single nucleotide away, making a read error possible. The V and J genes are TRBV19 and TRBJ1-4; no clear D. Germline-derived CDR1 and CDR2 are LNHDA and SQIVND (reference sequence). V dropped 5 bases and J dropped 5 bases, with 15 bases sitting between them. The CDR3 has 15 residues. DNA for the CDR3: TGTGCCAGTAGTCCTGTCGACGGACCAAATGAAAAACTGTTTTTT. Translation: CASSPVDGPNEKLFF.

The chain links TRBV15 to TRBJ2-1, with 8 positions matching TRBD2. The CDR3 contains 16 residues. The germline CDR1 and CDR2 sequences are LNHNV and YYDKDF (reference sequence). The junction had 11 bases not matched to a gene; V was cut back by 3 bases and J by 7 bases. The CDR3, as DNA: TGTGCCACCAGCAGGGACCTAGCGGGTGGTACGAATGAGCAGTTCTTC. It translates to CATSRDLAGGTNEQFF.

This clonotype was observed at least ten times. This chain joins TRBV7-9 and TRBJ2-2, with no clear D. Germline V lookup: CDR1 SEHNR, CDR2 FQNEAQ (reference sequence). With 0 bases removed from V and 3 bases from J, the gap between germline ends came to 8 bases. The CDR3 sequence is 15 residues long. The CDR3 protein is CASSLALSHTGELFF. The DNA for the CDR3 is TGTGCCAGCAGCTTAGCGCTGAGCCACACCGGGGAGCTGTTTTTT.

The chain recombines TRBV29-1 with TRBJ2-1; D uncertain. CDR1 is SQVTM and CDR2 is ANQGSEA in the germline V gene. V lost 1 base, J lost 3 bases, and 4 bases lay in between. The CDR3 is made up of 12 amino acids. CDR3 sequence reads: CSVEVYYNEQFF. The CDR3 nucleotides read TGCAGCGTTGAAGTCTACTACAATGAGCAGTTCTTC.

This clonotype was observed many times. The chain's CDR3 is CASSQGISYNEQFF. The CDR3 region has the DNA TGTGCCAGCAGCCAAGGGATTTCCTACAATGAGCAGTTCTTC. V and J are TRBV5-6 and TRBJ2-1, with D hard to call. This CDR3 spans 14 amino acids. Germline V gene data show CDR1 as SGHDT and CDR2 as YYEEEE. V lost 4 bases, J lost 1 base, and 9 bases lay in between.

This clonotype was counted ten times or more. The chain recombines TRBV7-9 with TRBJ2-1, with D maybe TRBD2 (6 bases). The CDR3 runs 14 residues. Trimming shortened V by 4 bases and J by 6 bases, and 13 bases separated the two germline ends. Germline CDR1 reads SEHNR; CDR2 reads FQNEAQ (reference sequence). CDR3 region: CASSSIPGANEQFF. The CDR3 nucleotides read TGTGCCAGCAGCTCTATTCCGGGAGCCAATGAGCAGTTCTTC.

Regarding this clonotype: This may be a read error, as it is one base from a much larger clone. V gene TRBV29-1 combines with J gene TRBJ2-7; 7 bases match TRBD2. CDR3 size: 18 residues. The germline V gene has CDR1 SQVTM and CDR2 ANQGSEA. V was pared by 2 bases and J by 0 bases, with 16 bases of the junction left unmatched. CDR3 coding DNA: TGCAGCGTTGAAATAGGGGCTAGCGGAGGCGGACCCTCCTACGAGCAGTACTTC. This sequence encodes CSVEIGASGGGPSYEQYF.

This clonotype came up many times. The chain's CDR3 is CASSLGLAGVWGEYNEQFF. DNA for the CDR3: TGTGCCAGCAGCTTAGGGCTAGCGGGAGTATGGGGGGAGTACAATGAGCAGTTCTTC. The rearrangement joins TRBV7-6 to TRBJ2-1, with TRBD2 identical over 10 bases. The CDR3 is made up of 19 amino acids. The germline gives CDR1 SGHVS, CDR2 FNYEAQ. The junction had 13 bases not matched to a gene; V was cut back by 1 base and J by 4 bases.

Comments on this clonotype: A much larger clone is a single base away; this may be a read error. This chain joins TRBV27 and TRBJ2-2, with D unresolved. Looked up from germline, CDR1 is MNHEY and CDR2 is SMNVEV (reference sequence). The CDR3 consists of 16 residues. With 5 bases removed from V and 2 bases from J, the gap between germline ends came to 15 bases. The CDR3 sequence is CASSAWFRGNTGELFF. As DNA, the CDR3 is TGTGCCAGCAGTGCATGGTTCCGAGGAAACACCGGGGAGCTGTTTTTT.

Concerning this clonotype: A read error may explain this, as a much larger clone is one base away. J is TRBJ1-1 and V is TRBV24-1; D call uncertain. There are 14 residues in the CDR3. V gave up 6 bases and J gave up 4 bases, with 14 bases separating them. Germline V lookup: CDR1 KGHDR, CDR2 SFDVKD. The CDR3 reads CATSNPNFPTEAFF. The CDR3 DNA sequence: TGTGCCACCAGTAACCCGAATTTCCCCACTGAAGCTTTCTTT.